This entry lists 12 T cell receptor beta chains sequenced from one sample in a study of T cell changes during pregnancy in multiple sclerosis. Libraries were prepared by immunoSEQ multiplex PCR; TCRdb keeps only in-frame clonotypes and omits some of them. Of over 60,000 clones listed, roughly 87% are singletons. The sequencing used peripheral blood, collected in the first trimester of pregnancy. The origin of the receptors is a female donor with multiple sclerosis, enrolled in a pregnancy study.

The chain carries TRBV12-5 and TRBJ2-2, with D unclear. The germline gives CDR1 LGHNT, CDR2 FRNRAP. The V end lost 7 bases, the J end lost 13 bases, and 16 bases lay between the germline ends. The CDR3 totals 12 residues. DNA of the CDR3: TGTGCTAGTGAAATTCCGGGTTCTAGGCTGTTTTTT. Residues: CASEIPGSRLFF.

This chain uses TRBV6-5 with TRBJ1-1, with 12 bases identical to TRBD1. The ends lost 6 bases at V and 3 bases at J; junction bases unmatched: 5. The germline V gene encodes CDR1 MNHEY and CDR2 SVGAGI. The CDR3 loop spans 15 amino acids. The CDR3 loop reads CASRGQGAGDTEAFF. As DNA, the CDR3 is TGTGCCAGCAGGGGACAGGGGGCTGGGGACACTGAAGCTTTCTTT.

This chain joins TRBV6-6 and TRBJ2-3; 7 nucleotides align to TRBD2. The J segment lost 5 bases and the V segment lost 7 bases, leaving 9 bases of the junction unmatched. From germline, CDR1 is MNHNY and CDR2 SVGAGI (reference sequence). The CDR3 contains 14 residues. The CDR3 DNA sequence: TGTGCCAGCAAAAGCGGGATTCGGAAAGATACGCAGTATTTT. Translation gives CASKSGIRKDTQYF.

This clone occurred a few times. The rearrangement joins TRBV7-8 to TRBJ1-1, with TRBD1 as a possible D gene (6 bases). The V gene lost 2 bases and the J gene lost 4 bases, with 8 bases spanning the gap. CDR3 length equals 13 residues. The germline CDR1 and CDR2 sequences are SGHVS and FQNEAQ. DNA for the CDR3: TGTGCCAGCAGCTTAAGGGGGGGCACTGAAGCTTTCTTT. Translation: CASSLRGGTEAFF.

The CDR3, as DNA: TGTGCCAGTACCCTATACCCCCAGACTAGCGGGATATACAATGAGCAGTTCTTC. Its translation is CASTLYPQTSGIYNEQFF. This chain joins TRBV19 and TRBJ2-1; 11 bases agree with TRBD2. Germline trimming cut 7 bases from V and 4 bases from J; bases unmatched to any gene: 15. Germline V gene sequence: CDR1 LNHDA, CDR2 SQIVND (reference sequence). There are 18 residues in the CDR3.

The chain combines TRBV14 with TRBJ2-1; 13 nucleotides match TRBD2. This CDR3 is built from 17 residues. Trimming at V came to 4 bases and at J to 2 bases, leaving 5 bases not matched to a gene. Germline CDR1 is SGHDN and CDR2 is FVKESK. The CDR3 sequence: CASSPLLAGGTYNEQFF. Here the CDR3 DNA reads TGTGCCAGCAGCCCCCTACTAGCGGGGGGGACCTACAATGAGCAGTTCTTC.

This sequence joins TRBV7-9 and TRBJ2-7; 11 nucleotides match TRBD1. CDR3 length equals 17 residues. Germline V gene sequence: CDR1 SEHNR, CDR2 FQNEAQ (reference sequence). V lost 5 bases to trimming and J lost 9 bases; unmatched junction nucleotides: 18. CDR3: CASSPPGQGVGFAGQYF. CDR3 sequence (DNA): TGTGCCAGCAGCCCGCCGGGACAGGGGGTCGGTTTCGCAGGGCAGTACTTC.

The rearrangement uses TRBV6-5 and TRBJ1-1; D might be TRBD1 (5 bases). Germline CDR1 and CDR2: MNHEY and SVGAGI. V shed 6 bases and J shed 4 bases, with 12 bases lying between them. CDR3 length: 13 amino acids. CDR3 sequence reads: CASRSLGGTEAFF. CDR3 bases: TGTGCCAGCAGATCTTTGGGGGGCACTGAAGCTTTCTTT.

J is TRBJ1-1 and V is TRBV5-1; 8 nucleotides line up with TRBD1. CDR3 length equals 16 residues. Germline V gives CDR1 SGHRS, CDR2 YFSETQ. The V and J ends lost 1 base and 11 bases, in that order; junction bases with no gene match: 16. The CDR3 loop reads CASSLTGGRGPLLAFF. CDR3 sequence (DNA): TGCGCCAGCAGCTTGACAGGGGGTCGTGGACCCCTTTTGGCTTTCTTT.

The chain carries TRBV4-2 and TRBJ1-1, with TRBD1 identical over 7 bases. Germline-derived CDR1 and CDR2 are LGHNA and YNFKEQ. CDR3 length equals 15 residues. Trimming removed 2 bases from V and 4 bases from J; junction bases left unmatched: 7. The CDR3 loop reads CASSQPDRDGTEAFF. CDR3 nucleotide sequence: TGTGCCAGCAGCCAACCTGACAGGGACGGCACTGAAGCTTTCTTT.

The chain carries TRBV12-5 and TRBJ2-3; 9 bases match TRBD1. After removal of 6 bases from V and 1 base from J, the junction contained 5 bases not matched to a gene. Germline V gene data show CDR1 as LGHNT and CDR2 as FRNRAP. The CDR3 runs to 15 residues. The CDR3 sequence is CASGWTGDGTDTQYF. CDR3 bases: TGTGCTAGTGGGTGGACAGGGGACGGCACAGATACGCAGTATTTT.

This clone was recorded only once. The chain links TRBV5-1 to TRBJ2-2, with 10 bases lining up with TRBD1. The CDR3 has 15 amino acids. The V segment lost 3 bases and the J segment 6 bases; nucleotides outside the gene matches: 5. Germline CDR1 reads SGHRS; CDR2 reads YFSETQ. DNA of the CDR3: TGCGCCAGCAGCTCCGGGACAGGGGTGGCCGGGGAGCTGTTTTTT. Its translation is CASSSGTGVAGELFF. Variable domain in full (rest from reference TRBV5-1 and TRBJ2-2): KAGVTQTPRYLIKTRGQQVTLSCSPISGHRSVSWYQQTPGQGLQFLFEYFSETQRNKGNFPGRFSGRQFSNSRSEMNVSTLELGDSALYLCASSSGTGVAGELFFGEGSRLTVL.